A single sample gave rise to the 17 T cell receptor beta chains below, sequenced in a study of cytomegalovirus exposure and HLA in healthy donors. The primer mix had 60 Vbeta and 13 Jbeta primers. The data were produced by immunoSEQ multiplex PCR, yet TCRdb's version contains in-frame clones alone and is incomplete. The data contain some 130,000 clones, approximately 61% of them singletons. The sample taken for sequencing was PBMCs. Source of these receptors: a man in his thirties or forties in good health and CMV-seropositive.

This clone was counted only a few times. The J gene is TRBJ2-7, the V gene TRBV4-1, with 8 bases fitting TRBD2. The CDR3 sequence is 15 residues long. V dropped 1 base and J dropped 6; count of bases not matched to a gene: 8. Germline V gives CDR1 MGHRA, CDR2 YSYEKL. The CDR3 DNA is TGCGCCAGCAGCCAAGTTGCGGGAGGTGAAAGCGAGCAGTACTTC. Translation gives CASSQVAGGESEQYF.

This rearrangement joins TRBV6-1 to TRBJ2-3, with 7 positions matching TRBD1. The germline V gene encodes CDR1 MNHNS and CDR2 SASEGT. The junction had 9 bases not matched to a gene; V was cut back by 6 bases and J by 3 bases. The CDR3 covers 15 residues. Here the CDR3 DNA reads TGTGCCAGCAGGCTGACAGGGTCCAGGACAGATACGCAGTATTTT. It translates to CASRLTGSRTDTQYF.

The chain employs TRBV7-2 and TRBJ1-1; D call uncertain. V was cut by 1 base and J by 5 bases, with 8 bases left in between. Germline CDR1 SGHTA, CDR2 FQGNSA. The CDR3 is 13 residues long. The CDR3 reads CASSLDWATEAFF. The CDR3 DNA sequence: TGTGCCAGCAGCTTAGATTGGGCAACTGAAGCTTTCTTT. The whole variable domain, remainder taken from reference TRBV7-2 and TRBJ1-1, is GAGVSQSPSNKVTEKGKDVELRCDPISGHTALYWYRQSLGQGLEFLIYFQGNSAPDKSGLPSDRFSAERTGGSVSTLTIQRTQQEDSAVYLCASSLDWATEAFFGQGTRLTVV.

The chain has TRBV4-3 and TRBJ1-2, with a tentative D call TRBD1 (5 bases). V was shortened by 1 base and J by 8 bases, with 17 bases between the two germline ends. The germline gives CDR1 LGHNA, CDR2 YSLEER. The CDR3 covers 15 residues. CDR3 sequence (DNA): TGCGCCAGCAGCCAAGTTGGAATGGGGCTAAAGGGCTACACCTTC. Protein: CASSQVGMGLKGYTF.

The chain is built from TRBV6-5 and TRBJ1-2, with D hard to call. The CDR3 runs to 14 residues. From germline, CDR1 is MNHEY and CDR2 SVGAGI. With 0 bases removed from V and 8 bases from J, the gap between germline ends came to 13 bases. The CDR3 DNA reads TGTGCCAGCAGTTACTCGAACGAGGTAGCAGGCTACACCTTC. Its protein is CASSYSNEVAGYTF.

The chain joins TRBV6-6 to TRBJ2-7; TRBD1 matches 9 bases. J was trimmed by 2 bases and V by 5 bases; bases with no gene match: 7. Germline CDR1 MNHNY, CDR2 SVGAGI (reference sequence). The CDR3 has 15 residues. CDR3 nucleotides: TGTGCCAGCAGTACCATGGACAGGGGCCCCTACGAGCAGTACTTC. Its translation: CASSTMDRGPYEQYF.

The V and J genes are TRBV4-1 and TRBJ2-7; D is perhaps TRBD2 (6 bases). The CDR3 has 15 residues. The germline V and J ends were trimmed by 1 base and 7 bases, with 17 bases remaining between them. Germline V gene sequence: CDR1 MGHRA, CDR2 YSYEKL. The CDR3 DNA reads as TGCGCCAGCAGCCAAGTCGGGACTGGGTCTTTAGAGCAGTACTTC. Translated: CASSQVGTGSLEQYF.

The V and J genes are TRBV7-2 and TRBJ1-3; a weak D match, TRBD1 (5 bases). The CDR3 is made up of 14 amino acids. The germline V gene encodes CDR1 SGHTA and CDR2 FQGNSA. The ends were cut back, 5 bases at V and 3 bases at J, with 11 bases in the middle. The chain's CDR3 is CASSLRVNGNTIYF. In nucleotides, the CDR3 is TGTGCCAGCAGCCTCAGGGTCAATGGAAACACCATATATTTT.

This clone was observed at least ten times. The chain employs TRBV6-4 and TRBJ2-1; perhaps TRBD2 as D (5 bases). The germline V gene encodes CDR1 MRHNA and CDR2 SNTAGT. Between the trimmed V and J ends, which lost 6 bases and 0 bases, there was a span of 15 bases. The CDR3 length is 16 residues. The CDR3 sequence is CASSQTSTSSYNEQFF. The CDR3 DNA is TGTGCCAGCAGCCAAACTAGTACTTCCTCCTACAATGAGCAGTTCTTC.

The chain couples TRBV2 to TRBJ1-1; 8 bases align to TRBD1. The CDR3 runs to 14 residues. Germline-derived CDR1 and CDR2 are SNHLY and FYNNEI. Trimming took 6 bases from V and 5 from J; bases not matched to a gene: 8. In DNA form, the CDR3 reads TGTGCCAGCAGACTGGGGACAGGCGAAACTGAAGCTTTCTTT. This encodes CASRLGTGETEAFF.

The V and J genes are TRBV7-2 and TRBJ2-5; 7 bases line up with TRBD2. After removal of 7 bases from V and 5 bases from J, the junction contained 13 bases not matched to a gene. The CDR3 loop spans 15 amino acids. Germline-derived CDR1 and CDR2 are SGHTA and FQGNSA. CDR3 amino acids: CASNGWAGVGETQYF. Here the CDR3 DNA reads TGTGCCAGCAACGGGTGGGCGGGAGTAGGGGAGACCCAGTACTTC.

The gene calls are TRBV2 and TRBJ2-5; perhaps TRBD2 as D (6 bases). Per the germline V gene, CDR1 is SNHLY and CDR2 is FYNNEI. The CDR3 extends over 16 amino acids. Trimming removed 6 bases from V and 2 bases from J, with 19 bases in between. In DNA form, the CDR3 reads TGTGCCAGCAGGAGGGCACCGGGACTCGCTCAAGAGACCCAGTACTTC. This gives the protein CASRRAPGLAQETQYF. Filled out from reference TRBV2 and TRBJ2-5, the complete variable domain reads EPEVTQTPSHQVTQMGQEVILRCVPISNHLYFYWYRQILGQKVEFLVSFYNNEISEKSEIFDDQFSVERPDGSNFTLKIRSTKLEDSAMYFCASRRAPGLAQETQYFGPGTRLLVL.

The chain recombines TRBV5-1 with TRBJ1-2; no clear D. Germline CDR1 reads SGHRS; CDR2 reads YFSETQ. The CDR3 totals 13 residues. V was clipped by 0 bases and J by 8 bases, with 11 bases between them. The DNA for the CDR3 is TGCGCCAGCAGCTTGGAGCGAGCGGGGGGCTACACCTTC. It codes for CASSLERAGGYTF. Using reference TRBV5-1 and TRBJ1-2 for the parts outside the CDR3, the full variable domain is KAGVTQTPRYLIKTRGQQVTLSCSPISGHRSVSWYQQTPGQGLQFLFEYFSETQRNKGNFPGRFSGRQFSNSRSEMNVSTLELGDSALYLCASSLERAGGYTFGSGTRLTVV.

In its sample, this clone was seen a few times. The chain couples TRBV29-1 to TRBJ1-2; D remains ambiguous. CDR1 SQVTM and CDR2 ANQGSEA come from the germline V gene. The ends were cut back, 5 bases at V and 2 bases at J, with 9 bases in the middle. The CDR3 is 12 amino acids. The CDR3 region is CSVKPENYGYTF. In DNA, the CDR3 is TGCAGCGTTAAGCCGGAGAACTATGGCTACACCTTC.

The chain is built from TRBV9 and TRBJ1-4; TRBD1 aligns across 8 bases. V lost 3 bases and J lost 4; bases outside the gene matches: 8. Germline CDR1 and CDR2: SGDLS and YYNGEE. The CDR3 has 16 amino acids. CDR3 in DNA: TGTGCCAGCAGCGCAGCAGGGGGCGCCGGTAATGAAAAACTGTTTTTT. Residues: CASSAAGGAGNEKLFF.

With respect to this clone: The junction and the germline gene differ at one end; a read error may be behind it. Other DNA sequences of this sample code for an identical CDR3. The chain links TRBV27 to TRBJ1-2, with D possibly being TRBD1 (5 bases). Germline-derived CDR1 and CDR2 are MNHEY and SMNVEV (reference sequence). There are 13 residues in the CDR3. As DNA, the CDR3 is TGTGCTAGCAGTCCCCGCGCAGGGTCCGGCTACACCTTC. This translates into CASSPRAGSGYTF.

The rearrangement links TRBV7-9 to TRBJ2-1, with 13 positions matching TRBD2. Germline V gene data show CDR1 as SEHNR and CDR2 as FQNEAQ (reference sequence). This CDR3 is built from 17 residues. The V gene end was trimmed by 2 bases and the J gene end by 4 bases; junction bases not matched to a gene: 5. CDR3 bases: TGTGCCAGCAGCTTATGGACTAGCGGGAGTGGTTACAATGAGCAGTTCTTC. Residues: CASSLWTSGSGYNEQFF.